Listed below are T cell receptor beta chains from one sample, sequenced in a study of Tregs in tolerant kidney transplant recipients. Assay used: immunoSEQ multiplex PCR; TCRdb lists only in-frame clones, some missing. The sample yields tens of thousands of clones, 90% to 95% seen once. This specimen consisted of CD4+ T cells from blood (PBMCs), obtained 24 months after the transplant. Receptor source: a human patient who received a combined kidney and bone marrow transplant. Some T cells may possibly be graft donor cells. Both conserved end residues are part of each CDR3. D genes are given only for firm matches. The size entry is marked missing in some rows and otherwise reads once, few, many or a size class.

V gene	clone size	CDR3 length	J gene	D gene	CDR3 DNA	CDR3 protein
TRBV5-4	.	16	TRBJ1-6	.	TGTGCCAGCAGCCTACCCGGGAGCTCCTATAATTCACCCCTCCACTTT	CASSLPGSSYNSPLHF
TRBV11-3	.	16	TRBJ2-5	TRBD2	TGTGCCAGCAGCTTACGGCTAGCGGGGCGACTAGAGACCCAGTACTTC	CASSLRLAGRLETQYF
TRBV7-3	.	16	TRBJ2-7	TRBD1	TGTGCCAGCAGCTTAACGGGGACAGGGGGCGACTACGAGCAGTACTTC	CASSLTGTGGDYEQYF
TRBV7-2	.	13	TRBJ2-1	.	TGTGCCAGCAGCCGACAGAGAGACAATGAGCAGTTCTTC	CASSRQRDNEQFF
TRBV6-5	.	13	TRBJ1-5	.	TGTGCCAGCAGGGCAGGATTGCAGGAGCCCCAGCATTTT	CASRAGLQEPQHF
TRBV5-1	.	15	TRBJ2-5	TRBD2	TGCGCCAGCAGCTACTCGACTAGCGGGCAAGAGACCCAGTACTTC	CASSYSTSGQETQYF
TRBV30	.	15	TRBJ2-3	TRBD1	TGTGCCTGCAATCCGGGGACAGGGGGTGTGGATACGCAGTATTTT	CACNPGTGGVDTQYF
TRBV7-6	.	18	TRBJ2-7	TRBD2	TGTGCCAGCAGCTCCAGGGCCCCCGTAGCGGGCCCGAATTACGAGCAGTACTTC	CASSSRAPVAGPNYEQYF
TRBV18	.	15	TRBJ2-7	.	TGTGCCAGCTCACCACCGGGTAACAGAAGGATGGGGCAGTACTTC	CASSPPGNRRMGQYF
TRBV5-1	.	16	TRBJ2-7	TRBD2	TGCGCCAGCAGCTACGTGACTAGCGGGCCAGGCTACGAGCAGTACTTC	CASSYVTSGPGYEQYF
TRBV5-1	.	15	TRBJ2-3	.	TGCGCCAGCAGCCCCCTAGCGTCGGGCACAGATACGCAGTATTTT	CASSPLASGTDTQYF
TRBV2	.	15	TRBJ1-2	TRBD1	TGTGCCAGCTCGGCAGTAGGGACAGGTGTTTATGGCTACACCTTC	CASSAVGTGVYGYTF
TRBV19	once	13	TRBJ2-5	TRBD1	TGTGCCAGTAGTAGGGACAGGGTCGAGACCCAGTACTTC	CASSRDRVETQYF
TRBV25-1	.	16	TRBJ2-1	TRBD1	TGTGCCAGCAGTGGACGGACAGGGGAGGGCTACAATGAGCAGTTCTTC	CASSGRTGEGYNEQFF
TRBV7-9	.	13	TRBJ2-5	TRBD2	TGTGCCAGCAGCCTTTGGACTAGAGAGACCCAGTACTTC	CASSLWTRETQYF
TRBV25-1	few	13	TRBJ1-4	TRBD1	TGTGCCAGCATAGAACAGGGGGTCGAAAAACTGTTTTTT	CASIEQGVEKLFF
TRBV29-1	.	12	TRBJ1-2	TRBD1	TGCAGCGTCAAACAGGGGGAGTATGGCTACACCTTC	CSVKQGEYGYTF
TRBV6-5	.	15	TRBJ1-4	.	TGTGCCATCAGTGCGGGGGGAGGGGATGATGAAAAACTGTTTTTT	CAISAGGGDDEKLFF
TRBV11-3	.	15	TRBJ2-1	TRBD1	TGTGCCAGCAGTATCTCCGGGACAGGGGTCAATGAGCAGTTCTTC	CASSISGTGVNEQFF
TRBV14	few	16	TRBJ2-5	.	TGTGCCAGCAGCCAAGGCTTTTACAGGACCGGAGAGACCCAGTACTTC	CASSQGFYRTGETQYF
TRBV4-3	.	15	TRBJ2-1	.	TGCGCCAGCAGCCAAGGGGGCAGACTGTACAATGAGCAGTTCTTC	CASSQGGRLYNEQFF
TRBV11-1	.	13	TRBJ2-5	.	TGTGCCAGCAGCTGGGGACTCCAAGAGACCCAGTACTTC	CASSWGLQETQYF
TRBV7-9	.	18	TRBJ2-2	.	TGTGCCAGCAGTCCAACGGCGGGGCCTAGCGTGTACACCGGGGAGCTGTTTTTT	CASSPTAGPSVYTGELFF
TRBV5-8	.	14	TRBJ2-5	TRBD2	TGTGCCAGCAGCTTGGGACTAGCGGGTTGGGAGCAGTACTTC	CASSLGLAGWEQYF
TRBV10-1	few	13	TRBJ2-7	TRBD1	TGCGCCAGCAACTCACAGGGGCTCTACGAGCAGTACTTC	CASNSQGLYEQYF
TRBV28	.	14	TRBJ1-2	.	TGTGCCACCCAGGAGCGGTCGGGAATATTTGGGTACACCTTC	CATQERSGIFGYTF
TRBV5-1	.	14	TRBJ2-7	.	TGCGCCAGCAGCCCTGCCGGGAAGGTGAACGAGCAGTACTTC	CASSPAGKVNEQYF
TRBV30	.	14	TRBJ1-4	.	TGTGCCTGGGCACGGACACGGCGGAATGAAAAACTGTTTTTT	CAWARTRRNEKLFF
TRBV29-1	.	14	TRBJ1-4	TRBD1	TGCAGCGTTGGGGACCCGGACAGGGGTAAAAAACTGTTTTTT	CSVGDPDRGKKLFF
TRBV11-3	few	15	TRBJ2-3	.	TGTGCCAGCAGCCCGCGTCGGTCTAGCACAGATACGCAGTATTTT	CASSPRRSSTDTQYF
TRBV5-1	.	16	TRBJ2-7	TRBD1	TGCGCCAGCCGTCCCGGGACAGGGGAGCCAGCTAGGGAGCAGTACTTC	CASRPGTGEPAREQYF
TRBV5-1	.	13	TRBJ1-1	TRBD1	TGCGCCAGCAGCTTGGGTCAGGGGGCTGAAGCTTTCTTT	CASSLGQGAEAFF
TRBV6-5	.	13	TRBJ1-1	.	TGTGCCAGCAGTTTTAACTTGAACACTGAAGCTTTCTTT	CASSFNLNTEAFF
TRBV7-3	.	15	TRBJ1-2	.	TGTGCCAGCAGCCCCGGGGGGGAGGTTAACTATGGCTACACCTTC	CASSPGGEVNYGYTF
TRBV6-6	.	13	TRBJ1-5	.	TGTGCCAGCAGTTACAAACAGGCTCAGCCCCAGCATTTT	CASSYKQAQPQHF
TRBV7-9	once	13	TRBJ2-5	.	TGTGCCAGCAGCCCAGGATCTCAAGAGACCCAGTACTTC	CASSPGSQETQYF
TRBV7-2	.	13	TRBJ2-2	.	TGTGCCAGCAGCTCCAGGCTTACCGGGGAGCTGTTTTTT	CASSSRLTGELFF
TRBV7-6	.	15	TRBJ1-2	TRBD1	TGTGCCAGCAGCTTAGGCGCAGGGGGCACCTATGGCTACACCTTC	CASSLGAGGTYGYTF
TRBV19	.	15	TRBJ1-4	TRBD1	TGTGCCAGTACAGAGTCAGGGGGCACTAATGAAAAACTGTTTTTT	CASTESGGTNEKLFF
TRBV7-9	.	15	TRBJ1-1	TRBD1	TGTGCCAGCAGTCCGGGAGACAGGGTCAACACTGAAGCTTTCTTT	CASSPGDRVNTEAFF
TRBV18	.	15	TRBJ1-5	TRBD1	TGTGCCAGCTCACCAGACGGACAGGGGAATCAGCCCCAGCATTTT	CASSPDGQGNQPQHF
TRBV7-2	few	13	TRBJ2-3	.	TGTGCCAGCAGCACCTCAGGGTTGGATACGCAGTATTTT	CASSTSGLDTQYF
TRBV11-1	.	14	TRBJ2-1	TRBD2	TGTGCCAGCAGGGGCGGGAGTTCCTACAATGAGCAGTTCTTC	CASRGGSSYNEQFF
TRBV5-1	.	16	TRBJ1-5	TRBD1	TGCGCCAGCAGCTTGGGGACAGGGGGCGTTAATCAGCCCCAGCATTTT	CASSLGTGGVNQPQHF
TRBV6-5	.	15	TRBJ1-1	.	TGTGCCAGCAGTTACCTGAGCCCCCCGAACACTGAAGCTTTCTTT	CASSYLSPPNTEAFF
TRBV4-1	once	15	TRBJ2-1	TRBD1	TGCGCCAGCAGATCTGGACAGGTAAACTACAATGAGCAGTTCTTC	CASRSGQVNYNEQFF
TRBV5-5	.	14	TRBJ2-3	.	TGTGCCAGCAGCTTGCAGCCTAGCTCAGATACGCAGTATTTT	CASSLQPSSDTQYF
TRBV15	.	16	TRBJ2-7	TRBD1	TGTGCCACCAGCAGACTATCGGGACAGGGACCGATGAAGCAGTACTTC	CATSRLSGQGPMKQYF
TRBV27	.	15	TRBJ2-7	TRBD2	TGTGCCAGCAGTTTAGGGGGACTAAGCTCCTACGAGCAGTACTTC	CASSLGGLSSYEQYF
TRBV12-5	.	18	TRBJ2-3	TRBD2	TGTGCTAGTGGTTTGCCCGAGGGTAGCGGGAGGGCCGGAGATACGCAGTATTTT	CASGLPEGSGRAGDTQYF
TRBV27	.	15	TRBJ2-1	TRBD2	TGTGCCAGCAATAAAGCGGGGGGACTTTACAATGAGCAGTTCTTC	CASNKAGGLYNEQFF
TRBV30	.	15	TRBJ1-6	.	TGTGCCTGGAGTGTACCTCGGGGTCCGGTTTCCCCCCTCCACTTT	CAWSVPRGPVSPLHF
TRBV6-5	.	14	TRBJ1-5	.	TGTGCCAGCAGTATAGGGGATAGCAATCAGCCCCAGCATTTT	CASSIGDSNQPQHF
TRBV15	.	17	TRBJ2-3	TRBD2	TGTGCCACCAGCAGAGGAATAGCGGGGGGGGGCACAGATACGCAGTATTTT	CATSRGIAGGGTDTQYF
TRBV9	.	17	TRBJ2-3	TRBD2	TGTGCCAGCAGCGTAGGAGCGGGGTTCTATAGCACAGATACGCAGTATTTT	CASSVGAGFYSTDTQYF